The sequence of this T cell receptor (beta chain) was determined in a study of T cells in Graves' hyperthyroidism and ophthalmopathy. Study outcomes and limitations: Blood also showed most of the thyroid clonotypes that were expanded above 0.001.

There are 16 residues in the CDR3. Trimming took 4 bases from V and 1 from J, leaving 15 bases between them. Germline lookup yields CDR1 SGDLS and CDR2 YYNGEE. From RNA transcripts, TCR beta CDR3 regions were amplified. Initially, a first-round RT-PCR of the TCR CDR3 employed the HTBI primer set. Using its own MiXCR run on the multiplex PCR reads, TCRdb lists one record per CDR3 protein. The sample yields some 720,000 distinct CDR3 sequences, around 17% seen once. There are a few counts of this clonotype. Its antigen is not known. Graves' hyperthyroidism was deemed stable absent ophthalmopathy progression within 18 months. It was uncontrolled infection, other autoimmune disease, pregnancy or lactation that excluded patients.

Sequenced material: blood. This clonotype was obtained from a man younger than 35 with Graves' hyperthyroidism. The V call is TRBV9, the J call TRBJ1-3, with D perhaps matching TRBD1 (5 bases). CDR3 nucleotides: TGTGCCAGCAGCCACCCCCAGGGATTATCTGGAAACACCATATATTTT. Amino acid sequence: CASSHPQGLSGNTIYF. The complete variable domain, with remaining parts taken from reference TRBV9 and TRBJ1-3, reads DSGVTQTPKHLITATGQRVTLRCSPRSGDLSVYWYQQSLDQGLQFLIQYYNGEERAKGNILERFSAQQFPDLHSELNLSSLELGDSALYFCASSHPQGLSGNTIYFGEGSWLTVV.